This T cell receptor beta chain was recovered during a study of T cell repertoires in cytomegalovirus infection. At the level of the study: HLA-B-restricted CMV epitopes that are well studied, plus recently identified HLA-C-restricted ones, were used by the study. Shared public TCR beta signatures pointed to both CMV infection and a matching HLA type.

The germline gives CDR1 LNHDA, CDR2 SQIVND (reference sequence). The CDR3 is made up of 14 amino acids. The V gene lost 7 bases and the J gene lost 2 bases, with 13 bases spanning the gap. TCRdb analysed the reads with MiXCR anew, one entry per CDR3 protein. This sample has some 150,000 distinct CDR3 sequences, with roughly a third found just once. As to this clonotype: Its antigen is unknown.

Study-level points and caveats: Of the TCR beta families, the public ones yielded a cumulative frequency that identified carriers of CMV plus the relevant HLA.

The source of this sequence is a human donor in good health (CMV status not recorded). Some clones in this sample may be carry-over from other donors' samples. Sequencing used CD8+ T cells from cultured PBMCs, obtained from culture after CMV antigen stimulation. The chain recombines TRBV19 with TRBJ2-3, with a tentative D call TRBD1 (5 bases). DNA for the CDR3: TGTGCCAGTACCATGGGGCAGTTCACAGATACGCAGTATTTT. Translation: CASTMGQFTDTQYF.